The entry that follows covers one TCR beta chain sequence. No antigen is known for it. The sample is drawn from a study of metastatic and nonmetastatic thyroid tumors. As for the study in general: Comparative analysis of repertoires was undertaken across blood and tumor or nodule tissue obtained from malignant and benign thyroid patients.

The length of the CDR3 is 15 residues. After removal of 3 bases from V and 3 bases from J, the junction contained 7 bases not matched to a gene. Germline V gene data show CDR1 as DFQATT and CDR2 as SNEGSKA (reference sequence). Until they underwent thyroid surgery, no patient had received any treatment. In the source study's methods: Using the CDR3 differences seen across clinicopathological groups, the authors built a distant-metastasis classifier for papillary thyroid cancer, which was meant to discriminate distant-metastatic patients. TCRdb called clones again from the PCR reads with MiXCR. TCRdb's processing, not the authors' own work, is the source of the V and J calls. The sample has more than 4,500 clones, roughly 24% seen once; the top ten hold 15%. Study findings and constraints: Patients with malignant thyroid tumors reportedly had significantly higher TCR beta diversity than those with benign nodules, in blood and tumor.

The chain combines TRBV20-1 with TRBJ1-1; TRBD1 matches at 10 bases. The specimen sequenced was adjacent normal tissue. The TCR sequence derives from a female donor with papillary thyroid cancer or a benign thyroid nodule (not recorded which). Some clones in this sample may be carry-over from other donors' samples. The CDR3 nucleotides are TGCAGTGCTAGCGATGACAGGGGGCCGGACACTGAAGCTTTCTTT. Translation: CSASDDRGPDTEAFF.